Below are 27 T cell receptor beta chains sequenced from a single sample in a study of human thymus T cells (dated by TCRdb to about 2020). The library was obtained by the immunoSEQ multiplex PCR assay. TCRdb obtained this table from immuneACCESS and retained in-frame rearrangements with V and J assigned. These tables miss some clones; where compared with another copy, unresolved V genes account for less than half of the shortfall, and the remainder is unexplained. The sample yields some 130,000 clones; 90% to 95% were counted once. The leading ten clones occupy around 0.025% of the sample. Thymus tissue was obtained as surgical resects removed during corrective cardiac surgery. Material for sequencing was thymus tissue. Receptors were obtained from a boy under two years old with a congenital heart defect but otherwise immunologically healthy.

The V and J genes are TRBV2 and TRBJ2-7, with TRBD1 identical over 10 bases. V shed 3 bases, J shed 0 bases, and the junction held 8 bases outside the gene matches. The CDR3 sequence is 17 residues long. The germline V gene encodes CDR1 SNHLY and CDR2 FYNNEI. As DNA, the CDR3 is TGTGCCAGCAGTGACGGGGGGGACAGGGGAAGCTCCTACGAGCAGTACTTC. Encoded protein: CASSDGGDRGSSYEQYF.

V and J are TRBV30 and TRBJ1-4; D gene unclear. Per germline, CDR1 GTSNPN and CDR2 SVGIG (reference sequence). The CDR3 is 16 amino acids. The V end lost 5 bases, the J end lost 3 bases, and 19 bases lay between the germline ends. CDR3 in amino acids: CAWHNPGSMANEKLFF. CDR3 sequence (DNA): TGTGCCTGGCATAACCCAGGCTCAATGGCTAATGAAAAACTGTTTTTT.

This sequence joins TRBV21-1 and TRBJ1-4. TRBV21-1 is designated a pseudogene. This CDR3 spans 13 amino acids. Written as DNA, the CDR3 is TGTGCCAGCAGCCGTCGAACTAATGAAAAACTGTTTTTT. Amino acid sequence: CASSRRTNEKLFF.

The chain has TRBV4-3 and TRBJ2-7, with 8 bases matching TRBD2. The CDR3 is 18 residues long. Germline CDR1 and CDR2: LGHNA and YSLEER. Trimming took 4 bases from V and 4 from J; bases not matched to a gene: 18. CDR3 in DNA: TGCGCCAGCAGCCTCGTTACCCCAGCGGGGGTCCTTGGGTACGAGCAGTACTTC. Its protein product is CASSLVTPAGVLGYEQYF.

The count of this clone is one. The V call is TRBV7-2, the J call TRBJ2-7; D gene uncertain. Trimming cost V 5 bases and J 1 base, with 3 bases left between them. Germline V gene sequence: CDR1 SGHTA, CDR2 FQGNSA. The CDR3 consists of 11 residues. In DNA form, the CDR3 reads TGTGCCAGCAGCCGTTCCTACGAGCAGTACTTC. This sequence encodes CASSRSYEQYF. The full variable domain, completed using reference TRBV7-2 and TRBJ2-7, is GAGVSQSPSNKVTEKGKDVELRCDPISGHTALYWYRQSLGQGLEFLIYFQGNSAPDKSGLPSDRFSAERTGGSVSTLTIQRTQQEDSAVYLCASSRSYEQYFGPGTRLTVT.

The chain employs TRBV11-2 and TRBJ1-6; D ambiguous. Trimming shortened V by 5 bases and J by 14 bases, and 10 bases separated the two germline ends. The germline V gene has CDR1 SGHAT and CDR2 FQNNGV. This CDR3 is 11 amino acids long. In nucleotides, the CDR3 is TGTGCCAGCAGCACTCACCGTACCCTCCACTTT. This codes for CASSTHRTLHF.

The chain combines TRBV6-6 with TRBJ2-7, with a possible D match to TRBD2 (6 bases). Germline CDR1 reads MNHNY; CDR2 reads SVGAGI (reference sequence). The CDR3 extends over 16 amino acids. Trimming left V 2 bases short and J 5 bases short, with 19 bases between. The CDR3 is CASSYDGTSGSHEQYF. Here the CDR3 DNA reads TGTGCCAGCAGTTACGACGGGACTTCAGGGTCCCACGAGCAGTACTTC.

J is TRBJ2-7 and V is TRBV5-4, with D perhaps given as TRBD1 or TRBD2 (5 bases each). Trimming shortened V by 2 bases and J by 9 bases, and 15 bases separated the two germline ends. CDR1 is SGHNT and CDR2 is YYREEE in the germline V gene (reference sequence). The CDR3 is made up of 13 amino acids. The DNA for the CDR3 is TGTGCCAGCAGCTTTTACCAGGGAGCCGGGCAGTACTTC. Protein sequence: CASSFYQGAGQYF.

The rearrangement uses TRBV11-3 and TRBJ2-2; weak D call: TRBD2 (6 bases). The CDR3 is 17 residues long. Deletions cut 5 bases from V and 2 bases from J, with 18 bases between. The germline CDR1 and CDR2 sequences are SGHNT and YENEEA. CDR3 protein: CASSPVGRGPNTGELFF. The CDR3 DNA reads as TGTGCCAGCAGCCCCGTCGGGCGGGGCCCTAACACCGGGGAGCTGTTTTTT.

The chain links TRBV6-6 to TRBJ2-7; the D is unclear. Trimming left V 6 bases short and J 3 bases short, with 18 bases between. Germline V gene lookup returns CDR1 MNHNY and CDR2 SVGAGI (reference sequence). CDR3 length: 15 amino acids. This chain's CDR3 is CASSPLPYSYYEQYF. CDR3 nucleotides: TGTGCCAGCAGCCCATTGCCCTACAGCTACTACGAGCAGTACTTC.

This chain joins TRBV6-8 and TRBJ1-1; D is undetermined. Germline assignment: CDR1 MNHGY and CDR2 SAAAGT. This CDR3 contains 10 residues. V was cut by 9 bases and J by 10 bases, with 12 bases left in between. This CDR3 is CARAISPAFF. CDR3 nucleotide sequence: TGTGCCAGGGCTATATCTCCAGCTTTCTTT.

The J gene is TRBJ1-1, the V gene TRBV11-2; no clear D. CDR1 SGHAT and CDR2 FQNNGV come from the germline V gene. Trimming pared 5 bases from V and 6 bases from J, leaving 22 bases between. The CDR3 length is 16 residues. The CDR3 sequence: CASSNPIPAFTPEAFF. CDR3 bases: TGTGCCAGCAGCAATCCTATTCCCGCCTTTACCCCTGAAGCTTTCTTT.

The chain joins TRBV19 to TRBJ1-1, with D possibly matching TRBD1 (6 bases). The V end was cut by 3 bases, the J end by 7 bases, with 12 bases between. Germline V CDR1 and CDR2: LNHDA, SQIVND (reference sequence). The CDR3 loop spans 13 amino acids. The CDR3 region is CASSMPGQFEAFF. For the CDR3, the DNA is TGTGCCAGTAGTATGCCCGGACAGTTTGAAGCTTTCTTT.

The chain combines TRBV14 with TRBJ2-5; weak D call: TRBD2 (5 bases). V was shortened by 5 bases and J by 4 bases, with 14 bases between the two germline ends. This CDR3 spans 14 amino acids. The V gene's germline CDR1 is SGHDN and CDR2 FVKESK. The CDR3 reads CASSGSTGRETQYF. The CDR3 DNA is TGTGCCAGCAGCGGGAGTACCGGTCGAGAGACCCAGTACTTC.

The chain recombines TRBV10-2 with TRBJ1-2; no clear D. The germline V gene encodes CDR1 WSHSY and CDR2 SAAADI. V lost 4 bases and J 4 bases, leaving 10 bases between the germline ends. CDR3 length: 13 amino acids. CDR3 in DNA: TGCGCCAGCAGTGTAAAACGGCGCTATGGCTACACCTTC. Protein: CASSVKRRYGYTF.

The chain recombines TRBV25-1 with TRBJ1-4; D call uncertain. The CDR3 contains 15 residues. Trimming removed 3 bases at V and 5 bases at J, with 13 bases between. Germline values: CDR1 MGHDK, CDR2 SYGVNS. The CDR3 sequence is CASSDGRGLNEKLFF. The CDR3 coding sequence is TGTGCCAGCAGTGATGGGAGAGGCTTAAATGAAAAACTGTTTTTT.

This clone came up once. The chain carries TRBV6-5 and TRBJ1-4; maybe TRBD1 (5 bases). The ends were cut back, 2 bases at V and 4 bases at J, with 11 bases in the middle. Germline assignment: CDR1 MNHEY and CDR2 SVGAGI. CDR3 length: 15 residues. DNA of the CDR3: TGTGCCAGCAGTTACAGCAGGGAGGATAATGAAAAACTGTTTTTT. Protein: CASSYSREDNEKLFF.

The chain carries TRBV4-2 and TRBJ2-5; TRBD2 agrees at 11 bases. Germline assignment: CDR1 LGHNA and CDR2 YNFKEQ. The J segment lost 3 bases and the V segment lost 4 bases, leaving 4 bases of the junction unmatched. This CDR3 comprises 15 residues. CDR3 coding DNA: TGTGCCAGCAGCCGAGGGACTAGCGGAGAAGAGACCCAGTACTTC. It specifies CASSRGTSGEETQYF.

This rearrangement joins TRBV9 to TRBJ2-7; TRBD1 or TRBD2 may be the D gene (5 bases each). The CDR3 has 15 residues. V dropped 4 bases and J dropped 2 bases, with 16 bases sitting between them. Germline loops: CDR1 SGDLS, CDR2 YYNGEE. CDR3 nucleotides: TGTGCCAGCAGCTCCCGGGACGGTGGCGCCTACGAGCAGTACTTC. This gives the protein CASSSRDGGAYEQYF.

This clone was found once. V is TRBV14 and J is TRBJ1-2, with D perhaps matching TRBD1 (5 bases). Germline V gene data show CDR1 as SGHDN and CDR2 as FVKESK. The V end lost 4 bases, the J end lost 1 base, and 10 bases lay between the germline ends. The length of the CDR3 is 14 residues. CDR3 nucleotide sequence: TGTGCCAGCAGCCCCGGGACGGATAACTATGGCTACACCTTC. This gives the protein CASSPGTDNYGYTF.

This sequence joins TRBV11-2 and TRBJ2-7; 9 nucleotides line up with TRBD2. The CDR3 is 15 residues long. V lost 2 bases, J lost 6 bases, and 8 bases stayed unmatched. Germline assignment: CDR1 SGHAT and CDR2 FQNNGV. CDR3 coding DNA: TGTGCCAGCAGCTTAAAGATTAGCGGGGGTGGCGAGCAGTACTTC. It yields the protein CASSLKISGGGEQYF.

This rearrangement joins TRBV6-1 to TRBJ1-5, with TRBD1 matching over 9 bases. CDR1 is MNHNS and CDR2 is SASEGT in the germline V gene. There are 15 residues in the CDR3. The ends lost 7 bases at V and 4 bases at J; junction bases unmatched: 8. The CDR3: CASTPGQGKNQPQHF. The CDR3 DNA reads as TGTGCCAGCACCCCGGGACAGGGAAAAAATCAGCCCCAGCATTTT.

This chain joins TRBV10-1 and TRBJ2-7, with 8 bases aligning to TRBD2. The CDR3 extends over 14 amino acids. Germline V lookup: CDR1 WNHNN, CDR2 SYGVQD (reference sequence). The ends lost 7 bases at V and 6 bases at J; junction bases unmatched: 11. CDR3 protein: CASKEDGGAFEQYF. For the CDR3, the DNA is TGCGCCAGCAAAGAGGACGGGGGGGCCTTCGAGCAGTACTTC.

J is TRBJ2-3 and V is TRBV7-6; 9 bases are shared with TRBD2. Trimming at V came to 3 bases and at J to 4 bases, leaving 5 bases not matched to a gene. Germline V gene data show CDR1 as SGHVS and CDR2 as FNYEAQ. The CDR3 has 15 amino acids. The CDR3 here is CASSFGGGVSDTQYF. The DNA of the CDR3 is TGTGCCAGCAGCTTTGGCGGGGGGGTTTCAGATACGCAGTATTTT.

CDR3 sequence (DNA): TGTGCTAGTGGTCCCCCGCCTTGGCAGAGCTCTGGAAACACCATATATTTT. It is translated as CASGPPPWQSSGNTIYF. The chain recombines TRBV12-5 with TRBJ1-3; D ambiguous. Between the trimmed V and J ends, which lost 5 bases and 0 bases, there was a span of 17 bases. Germline V gives CDR1 LGHNT, CDR2 FRNRAP. The CDR3 has 17 amino acids.

The chain employs TRBV7-3 and TRBJ2-1; D uncertain. CDR1 is SGHTA and CDR2 is FQGTGA in the germline V gene. The V gene lost 5 bases and the J gene lost 7 bases, with 6 bases spanning the gap. The CDR3 runs 11 residues. Here the CDR3 reads CASSPHNEQFF. The CDR3 DNA follows: TGTGCCAGCAGCCCTCATAATGAGCAGTTCTTC.

This sequence joins TRBV18 and TRBJ1-1; 8 bases line up with TRBD1. Germline V CDR1 and CDR2: KGHSH, LQKENI. The CDR3 sequence is 16 residues long. V shed 3 bases and J 6 bases; nucleotides not matched to a gene: 12. CDR3 coding DNA: TGTGCCAGCTCACCGTCGACACAGGGGGAGGATGCTGAAGCTTTCTTT. This translates into CASSPSTQGEDAEAFF.